This T cell receptor beta chain came from a study of blood T cell repertoires in COVID-19. Overall study: Sample material is recorded as cDNA or gDNA derived from T cells, B-cell-depleted T cells, or PBMCs.

The assay was immunoSEQ multiplex PCR, and TCRdb's table has in-frame clones only and misses some. Of about 98,000 clones listed, nearly 90% were seen once; the top ten hold roughly 4.3%. Trimming took 0 bases from V and 7 from J; bases not matched to a gene: 7. Germline V gene data show CDR1 as GTSNPN and CDR2 as SVGIG (reference sequence). This CDR3 has 14 residues. This clonotype was sampled from a man between 65 and 85 years old with acute or convalescent COVID-19. The V and J genes are TRBV30 and TRBJ2-7; the match to TRBD1 covers 9 bases. What was sequenced was peripheral blood. The CDR3 here is CAWSVQDRGKEQYF. CDR3 nucleotide sequence: TGTGCCTGGAGTGTACAGGACAGGGGAAAGGAGCAGTACTTC.